This T cell receptor (beta chain) is drawn from a study of patients and donors after allogeneic stem cell transplantation. This CDR3 is 14 amino acids long. CDR1 is SGHRS and CDR2 is YFSETQ in the germline V gene. The germline V and J ends were trimmed by 0 bases and 4 bases, with 9 bases remaining between them. This clonotype was observed a few times. TCRdb analysed the RT-PCR reads with MiXCR anew, one entry per CDR3 protein. The table lists about a million distinct CDR3 sequences, 18% of them singletons. The sample was blood, either unsorted or a sorted T cell fraction (not recorded which). The receptor comes from a human donor who was either an allogeneic HSCT recipient or a stem cell or donor lymphocyte infusion donor (not recorded which). It is not recorded whose cells these are; they may come from a transplant donor. The V and J genes are TRBV5-1 and TRBJ2-3; D is unresolved. CDR3 region: CASSLEPPADTQYF. The DNA for the CDR3 is TGCGCCAGCAGCTTGGAACCCCCCGCAGATACGCAGTATTTT. Together with reference TRBV5-1 and TRBJ2-3, the CDR3 gives the full variable domain: KAGVTQTPRYLIKTRGQQVTLSCSPISGHRSVSWYQQTPGQGLQFLFEYFSETQRNKGNFPGRFSGRQFSNSRSEMNVSTLELGDSALYLCASSLEPPADTQYFGPGTRLTVL.